This TCR beta chain was observed in a study of shared clonotypes between healthy human individuals. Whole-study results and caveats: Naive subsets usually exceeded memory subsets in estimated richness.

Germline V gene lookup returns CDR1 MNHNS and CDR2 SASEGT. V lost 7 bases and J 5 bases, leaving 17 bases between the germline ends. CDR3 size: 14 residues. Template for every sorted-subset replicate PCR totaled approximately 200 ng DNA, roughly 30,000 T cell genomes. Only in-frame clones appear in the TCRdb table, and some are missing; sequencing was by immunoSEQ multiplex PCR. Among about 2 million clones listed, 85% to 95% were seen once. As for this clone: The antigen remains undetermined.

All donors were healthy HIV-negative adults lacking recent acute infections or vaccinations. The investigators split CD4+ cells into a CD45RA+ naive subset and a CD45RA-negative memory subset. Sequencing used naive CD4+ T cells sorted from blood. Subset reported: CD45RA+ positively selected. This receptor was taken from a man aged 18 to 35 in good health. This sequence joins TRBV6-1 and TRBJ2-5, with D perhaps TRBD2 (7 bases). CDR3 DNA sequence: TGTGCCAGCAAAAGGGGGGGGCAGCGGGAGACCCAGTACTTC. Encoded protein: CASKRGGQRETQYF.